This passage covers 30 T cell receptor beta chains from one sample sequenced in a study of regulatory T cells in long-lasting Graves disease. Documented time point: persistent/refractory GD, antithyroid drugs over 5 years with positive TRAb. RNA from PBMCs was the source of the TCR library. For TCR beta, libraries came from iRepertoire HTBI primers and Arm-PCR of CDR3 regions. MiXCR was run by TCRdb on the multiplex PCR reads, yielding one entry per CDR3 protein. The data show 700,000 or so distinct CDR3 sequences, about 32% seen once. The specimen was peripheral blood mononuclear cells (PBMCs), collected when the disease was refractory, from a patient treated with antithyroid drugs. The receptors shown here come from a female donor with Graves disease.

The count of this clonotype is one. A read error may account for a junction end that differs from germline. The chain joins TRBV20-1 to TRBJ2-5; TRBD1 or TRBD2 may be the D gene (5 bases each). The CDR3 has 15 residues. Per germline, CDR1 DFQATT and CDR2 SNEGSKA (reference sequence). CDR3 amino acids: CSARDSGRPQETPYF. In DNA, the CDR3 is TGCAGTGCTAGAGACTCGGGACGTCCTCAAGAGACCCCGTACTTC.

The chain links TRBV12-3 or TRBV12-4 to TRBJ1-6; D might be TRBD1 (6 bases). The CDR3 totals 15 residues. V dropped 3 bases and J dropped 6 bases, with 12 bases sitting between them. The CDR3 DNA follows: TGTGCCAGCAGTTTTAGTGAGGGGGGTAATTCACCCCTCCACTTT. It yields the protein CASSFSEGGNSPLHF.

V gene TRBV6-2 or TRBV6-3 combines with J gene TRBJ2-5; 7 positions match TRBD2. Near its end, the DNA agrees better with TRBJ2-7, so the J call may be wrong. Germline V gives CDR1 MNHEY, CDR2 SVGEGT. The CDR3 runs to 18 residues. The CDR3 DNA reads as TGTGCCAGCGTTCGGAGGTCTAGCGGTTCACTAACCTCCTACGAGCAGTACTTC. It is translated as CASVRRSSGSLTSYEQYF.

J is TRBJ1-4 and V is TRBV19, with 7 bases lining up with TRBD1. The CDR3 consists of 14 residues. From germline, CDR1 is LNHDA and CDR2 SQIVND (reference sequence). V shed 7 bases, J shed 8 bases, and the junction held 10 bases outside the gene matches. CDR3 in amino acids: CASTDDRVEEKLFF. CDR3 in DNA: TGTGCCAGTACCGATGACAGGGTAGAAGAAAAACTGTTTTTT.

This clonotype was detected ten times or more. The V call is TRBV6-1, the J call TRBJ2-7, with 7 positions matching TRBD1. The CDR3 is 14 residues long. Germline lookup yields CDR1 MNHNS and CDR2 SASEGT. After removal of 6 bases from V and 7 bases from J, the junction contained 12 bases not matched to a gene. CDR3 sequence (DNA): TGTGCCAGCAGCCCGAGCGCAACAGGGGAAGAGCAGTACTTC. Residues: CASSPSATGEEQYF.

For this clonotype: One end of the junction varies from germline; a read error may be responsible. The chain recombines TRBV28 with TRBJ2-7; D might be TRBD1 (5 bases). CDR1 is MDHEN and CDR2 is SYDVKM in the germline V gene. The CDR3 sequence is 14 residues long. The DNA of the CDR3 is TGTGCCAGCAGTTTACAGGGAAGCTCCCACGAGCAGTACTTC. It encodes CASSLQGSSHEQYF.

This clonotype showed up many times. The chain combines TRBV6-1 with TRBJ1-1, with D perhaps matching TRBD1 (5 bases). From germline, CDR1 is MNHNS and CDR2 SASEGT. The CDR3 spans 16 residues. The V gene lost 5 bases and the J gene lost 0 bases, with 16 bases spanning the gap. Here the CDR3 DNA reads TGTGCCAGCAGTCATCAGATGACAGCGTTGAACACTGAAGCTTTCTTT. Translated, it gives CASSHQMTALNTEAFF.

The chain recombines TRBV24-1 with TRBJ2-1; perhaps TRBD2 as D (6 bases). Germline CDR1 is KGHDR and CDR2 is SFDVKD. The CDR3 contains 14 residues. The germline V and J ends were trimmed by 5 bases and 7 bases, with 14 bases remaining between them. CDR3 in DNA: TGTGCCACCAGTGGAAAGGACGGAGGGAATGAGCAGTTCTTC. Amino acid sequence: CATSGKDGGNEQFF.

V usage is TRBV7-9 and J usage is TRBJ1-2, with D tentatively TRBD1 (6 bases). Germline V gene lookup returns CDR1 SEHNR and CDR2 FQNEAQ (reference sequence). V was cut by 5 bases and J by 2 bases, with 18 bases left in between. The CDR3 runs 16 residues. The CDR3 coding sequence is TGTGCCAGCAGCCAAACCCCTTCTACAGGGAACTATGGCTACACCTTC. This gives the protein CASSQTPSTGNYGYTF.

In its sample, this clonotype was seen a few times. The V gene is TRBV10-3, the J gene TRBJ2-5; 10 nucleotides line up with TRBD1. Looked up from germline, CDR1 is ENHRY and CDR2 is SYGVKD. The CDR3 is made up of 15 amino acids. The V and J ends lost 4 bases and 2 bases, in that order; junction bases with no gene match: 4. CDR3 sequence reads: CAISAGQGIQETQYF. Written as DNA, the CDR3 is TGTGCCATCAGTGCGGGACAGGGGATTCAAGAGACCCAGTACTTC.

This clonotype was recorded at least ten times. This CDR3 reads CASSWTRQGFEQYF. DNA of the CDR3: TGTGCCAGCAGTTGGACAAGACAGGGGTTCGAGCAGTACTTC. The chain combines TRBV28 with TRBJ2-7; 8 bases align to TRBD1. Per the germline V gene, CDR1 is MDHEN and CDR2 is SYDVKM. Germline trimming cut 4 bases from V and 6 bases from J; bases unmatched to any gene: 8. This CDR3 has 14 amino acids.

The rearrangement joins TRBV19 to TRBJ1-5; 10 nucleotides agree with TRBD1. The CDR3 spans 19 residues. Germline values: CDR1 LNHDA, CDR2 SQIVND (reference sequence). The V segment lost 5 bases and the J segment 7 bases; nucleotides outside the gene matches: 20. CDR3 amino acids: CASSVTRQGAARSGQPQHF. The CDR3 DNA is TGTGCCAGTAGTGTCACCCGACAGGGGGCGGCAAGGTCGGGACAGCCCCAGCATTTT.

This clonotype was counted many times. The J gene is TRBJ1-2, the V gene TRBV27, with 8 bases aligning to TRBD1. This CDR3 is 13 amino acids long. Germline CDR1 and CDR2: MNHEY and SMNVEV (reference sequence). The trim removed 8 bases at V and 4 bases at J, leaving 6 bases unmatched. As DNA, the CDR3 is TGTGCCAGCGGCCCAGGGACAGGCTATGGCTACACCTTC. Amino acids: CASGPGTGYGYTF.

This clonotype has more than one count but fewer than ten. This chain joins TRBV6-1 and TRBJ1-3; a weak D match, TRBD1 (5 bases). V dropped 8 bases and J dropped 3 bases, with 14 bases sitting between them. Germline V CDR1 and CDR2: MNHNS, SASEGT. This CDR3 has 14 amino acids. Here the CDR3 reads CASPGGTLGNTIYF. The CDR3, as DNA: TGTGCCAGCCCCGGAGGGACCCTTGGAAACACCATATATTTT.

At least ten counts were recorded for this clonotype. The chain joins TRBV28 to TRBJ1-1; D is unresolved. CDR3 length: 11 amino acids. Germline CDR1 MDHEN, CDR2 SYDVKM. The V end lost 7 bases, the J end lost 4 bases, and 7 bases lay between the germline ends. CDR3 sequence reads: CASTLTTEAFF. As DNA, the CDR3 is TGTGCCAGCACCCTTACCACTGAAGCTTTCTTT.

The CDR3 region is CASGLAGLAGVTQYF. Written as DNA, the CDR3 is TGTGCTAGTGGTTTGGCCGGACTAGCGGGAGTTACGCAGTATTTT. The rearrangement uses TRBV12-5 and TRBJ2-3, with 13 bases fitting TRBD2. This CDR3 has 15 amino acids. After removal of 1 base from V and 8 bases from J, the junction contained 3 bases not matched to a gene. CDR1 is LGHNT and CDR2 is FRNRAP in the germline V gene.

V usage is TRBV3-1 and J usage is TRBJ2-7; D not resolved. The CDR3 contains 15 residues. The ends were cut back, 4 bases at V and 6 bases at J, with 19 bases in the middle. CDR1 LGHDT and CDR2 YNNKEL come from the germline V gene (reference sequence). The DNA for the CDR3 is TGTGCCAGCAGCCCCCTTTTCGGTGCGGCGAGCGAGCAGTACTTC. Translating gives CASSPLFGAASEQYF.

In this sample, this clonotype turned up a few times. V usage is TRBV20-1 and J usage is TRBJ1-2, with D perhaps matching TRBD1 (5 bases). Germline V lookup: CDR1 DFQATT, CDR2 SNEGSKA (reference sequence). The CDR3 loop spans 13 amino acids. Between the trimmed V and J ends, which lost 6 bases and 6 bases, there was a span of 17 bases. CDR3 DNA sequence: TGCAGTGCCTTCTCGAGAGGGGAGGATGGCTACACCTTC. Encoded protein: CSAFSRGEDGYTF.

The J gene is TRBJ1-5, the V gene TRBV19; 8 nucleotides match TRBD1. This CDR3 is 17 amino acids long. Germline V gene data show CDR1 as LNHDA and CDR2 as SQIVND (reference sequence). J was trimmed by 2 bases and V by 5 bases; bases with no gene match: 11. The CDR3 DNA reads as TGTGCCAGTAGTCGGACTTCAGGGGGCGCGGGCAATCAGCCCCAGCATTTT. Its translation is CASSRTSGGAGNQPQHF.

This clonotype was seen only a few times. The chain links TRBV5-1 to TRBJ1-5; D is possibly TRBD1 (5 bases). The germline V gene has CDR1 SGHRS and CDR2 YFSETQ. Trimming left V 3 bases short and J 10 bases short, with 14 bases between. CDR3 length equals 13 residues. CDR3: CASSSGLQGPQHF. Here the CDR3 DNA reads TGCGCCAGCAGCTCAGGGCTCCAGGGACCCCAGCATTTT.

This clonotype appeared a few times. A junction end diverges from the germline sequence, so it may reflect a read error. The rearrangement joins TRBV20-1 to TRBJ1-1; D might be TRBD1 (5 bases). The germline V gene has CDR1 DFQATT and CDR2 SNEGSKA (reference sequence). CDR3 length: 14 amino acids. CDR3 loop: CSARDQGLKTEAFF. The CDR3 nucleotides are TGCAGTGCTAGAGATCAGGGATTGAAGACTGAAGCTTTCTTT.

This clonotype was observed many times. The gene calls are TRBV28 and TRBJ1-5; no reliable D call. CDR3 length: 15 amino acids. Germline V gives CDR1 MDHEN, CDR2 SYDVKM. V shed 7 bases and J shed 0 bases, with 13 bases lying between them. CDR3 sequence reads: CASTQPQSSNQPQHF. In nucleotides, the CDR3 is TGTGCCAGCACCCAACCCCAAAGTAGCAATCAGCCCCAGCATTTT. The full variable domain, its missing parts supplied by reference TRBV28 and TRBJ1-5, is DVKVTQSSRYLVKRTGEKVFLECVQDMDHENMFWYRQDPGLGLRLIYFSYDVKMKEKGDIPEGYSVSREKKERFSLILESASTNQTSMYLCASTQPQSSNQPQHFGDGTRLSIL.

This clonotype turned up a few times. This chain uses TRBV30 with TRBJ1-2; D might be TRBD1 (6 bases). The V gene lost 5 bases and the J gene lost 8 bases, with 15 bases spanning the gap. CDR1 is GTSNPN, CDR2 SVGIG, per germline (reference sequence). CDR3 size: 12 residues. CDR3 nucleotides: TGTGCCTGGGGACGGACAGTGGCGGGCTACACCTTC. Protein sequence: CAWGRTVAGYTF.

V gene TRBV10-2 combines with J gene TRBJ1-4; D may be TRBD1 (6 bases). This CDR3 comprises 15 residues. V lost 10 bases, J lost 4 bases, and 19 bases lay in between. Germline CDR1 WSHSY, CDR2 SAAADI. CDR3 in DNA: TGCGCCACTCGGACGACAACAGGGTTTAATGAAAAACTGTTTTTT. Protein product: CATRTTTGFNEKLFF.

This clonotype was counted ten times or more. The chain combines TRBV6-9 with TRBJ1-5; the D is unclear. The CDR3 runs to 15 residues. The V end was cut by 3 bases, the J end by 0 bases, with 9 bases between. Germline CDR1 and CDR2: MNHGY and SVAAGI. The CDR3 protein is CASSYDRDSNQPQHF. The CDR3 DNA is TGTGCCAGCAGTTACGATCGGGATAGCAATCAGCCCCAGCATTTT.

This clonotype was picked up a small number of times. The chain uses TRBV3-1 and TRBJ2-7; 7 bases line up with TRBD2. V trimming: 2 bases; J trimming: 6 bases; junction bases outside the gene matches: 10. Germline V gene data show CDR1 as LGHDT and CDR2 as YNNKEL (reference sequence). The CDR3 loop spans 15 amino acids. The CDR3 region is CASSQFRLAPSEQYF. The CDR3 coding sequence is TGTGCCAGCAGCCAATTCCGACTAGCTCCGTCCGAGCAGTACTTC.

The rearrangement uses TRBV2 and TRBJ1-5, with D possibly TRBD1 on 6 matching bases. The germline V gene has CDR1 SNHLY and CDR2 FYNNEI. This CDR3 has 14 amino acids. The germline V and J ends were trimmed by 6 bases and 4 bases, with 13 bases remaining between them. CDR3 bases: TGTGCCAGCAGGCCTACAGGGTTTAATCAGCCCCAGCATTTT. Its protein is CASRPTGFNQPQHF. Full variable domain (remainder filled in from reference TRBV2 and TRBJ1-5): EPEVTQTPSHQVTQMGQEVILRCVPISNHLYFYWYRQILGQKVEFLVSFYNNEISEKSEIFDDQFSVERPDGSNFTLKIRSTKLEDSAMYFCASRPTGFNQPQHFGDGTRLSIL.

This clonotype has at least ten counts. The chain carries TRBV6-1 and TRBJ1-5; D unresolved. The CDR3 is 14 residues long. Germline CDR1 MNHNS, CDR2 SASEGT. Trimming left V 5 bases short and J 2 bases short, with 10 bases between. The CDR3 here is CASSPAGGNQPQHF. CDR3 sequence (DNA): TGTGCCAGCAGTCCGGCCGGGGGCAATCAGCCCCAGCATTTT.

This clonotype was seen a handful of times. The rearrangement uses TRBV3-1 and TRBJ2-7; D is possibly TRBD1 (6 bases). Germline V gene sequence: CDR1 LGHDT, CDR2 YNNKEL (reference sequence). With 1 base removed from V and 1 base from J, the gap between germline ends came to 14 bases. The CDR3 has 16 residues. In nucleotides, the CDR3 is TGTGCCAGCAGCCAAGCAGGGGATTTGGGGTCCTACGAGCAGTACTTC. It codes for CASSQAGDLGSYEQYF.

The rearrangement uses TRBV5-1 and TRBJ1-4; 9 nucleotides line up with TRBD1. From germline, CDR1 is SGHRS and CDR2 YFSETQ. The CDR3 is made up of 16 amino acids. V was clipped by 4 bases and J by 4 bases; unmatched bases: 8. The CDR3 nucleotides are TGCGCCAGCAGCGGGGGGACAGGGCGAGGTAATGAAAAACTGTTTTTT. Encoded protein: CASSGGTGRGNEKLFF.